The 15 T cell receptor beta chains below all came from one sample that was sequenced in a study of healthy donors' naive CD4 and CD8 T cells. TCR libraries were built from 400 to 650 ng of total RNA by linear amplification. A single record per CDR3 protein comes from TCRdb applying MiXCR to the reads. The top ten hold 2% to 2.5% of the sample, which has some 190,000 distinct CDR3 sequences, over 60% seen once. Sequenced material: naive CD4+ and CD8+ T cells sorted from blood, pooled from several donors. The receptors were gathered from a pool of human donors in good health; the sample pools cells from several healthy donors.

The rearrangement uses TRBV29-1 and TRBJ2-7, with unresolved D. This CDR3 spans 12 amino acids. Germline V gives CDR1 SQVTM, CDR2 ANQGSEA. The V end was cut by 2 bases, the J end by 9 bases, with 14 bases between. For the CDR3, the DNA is TGCAGCGTTGAACGCCCTCCAAATGGGCAGTACTTC. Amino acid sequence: CSVERPPNGQYF.

The CDR3 DNA reads TGTGCCAGTAGTATCCCTCCAGATACGCAGTATTTT. Translation: CASSIPPDTQYF. V and J are TRBV19 and TRBJ2-3, with D unresolved. Germline CDR1 is LNHDA and CDR2 is SQIVND (reference sequence). This CDR3 has 12 residues. Trimming removed 3 bases at V and 4 bases at J, with 5 bases between.

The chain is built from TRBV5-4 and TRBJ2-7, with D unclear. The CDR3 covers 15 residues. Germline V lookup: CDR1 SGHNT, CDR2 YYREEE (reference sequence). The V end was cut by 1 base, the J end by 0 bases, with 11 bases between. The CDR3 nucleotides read TGTGCCAGCAGCTTGAGTTATCCAGACTCCTACGAGCAGTACTTC. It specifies CASSLSYPDSYEQYF.

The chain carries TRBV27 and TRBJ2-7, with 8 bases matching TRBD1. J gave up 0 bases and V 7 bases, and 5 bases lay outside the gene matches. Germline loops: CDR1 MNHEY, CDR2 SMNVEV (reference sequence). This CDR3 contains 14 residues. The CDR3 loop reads CASKTGGISYEQYF. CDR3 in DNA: TGTGCCAGCAAAACAGGGGGGATCTCCTACGAGCAGTACTTC.

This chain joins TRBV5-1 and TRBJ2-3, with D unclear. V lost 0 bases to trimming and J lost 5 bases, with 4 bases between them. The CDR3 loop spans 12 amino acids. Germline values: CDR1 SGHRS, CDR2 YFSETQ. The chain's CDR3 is CASSLEVDTQYF. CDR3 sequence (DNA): TGCGCCAGCAGCTTGGAGGTAGATACGCAGTATTTT. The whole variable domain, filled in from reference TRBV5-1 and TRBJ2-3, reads KAGVTQTPRYLIKTRGQQVTLSCSPISGHRSVSWYQQTPGQGLQFLFEYFSETQRNKGNFPGRFSGRQFSNSRSEMNVSTLELGDSALYLCASSLEVDTQYFGPGTRLTVL.

CDR3 sequence: CASSLFARDGMGQFF. The CDR3 DNA reads TGTGCCAGCAGCTTGTTTGCGAGAGATGGGATGGGGCAGTTCTTC. V gene TRBV5-6 combines with J gene TRBJ2-1; no firm D call. V shed 1 base and J shed 12 bases, with 20 bases lying between them. The CDR3 contains 15 residues. The germline V gene encodes CDR1 SGHDT and CDR2 YYEEEE. Full variable domain (missing parts from reference TRBV5-6 and TRBJ2-1): DAGVTQSPTHLIKTRGQQVTLRCSPKSGHDTVSWYQQALGQGPQFIFQYYEEEERQRGNFPDRFSGHQFPNYSSELNVNALLLGDSALYLCASSLFARDGMGQFFGPGTRLTVL.

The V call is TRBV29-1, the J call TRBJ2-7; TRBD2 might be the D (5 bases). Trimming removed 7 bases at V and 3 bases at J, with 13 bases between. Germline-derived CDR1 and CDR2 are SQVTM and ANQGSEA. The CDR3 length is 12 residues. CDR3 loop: CSAASSDYEQYF. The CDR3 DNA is TGCAGCGCTGCCAGTAGCGACTACGAGCAGTACTTC.

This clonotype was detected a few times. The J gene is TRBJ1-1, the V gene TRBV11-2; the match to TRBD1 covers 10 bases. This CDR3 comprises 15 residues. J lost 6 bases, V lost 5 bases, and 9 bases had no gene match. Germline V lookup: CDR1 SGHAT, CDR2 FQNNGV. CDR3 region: CASSLRDRGRPEAFF. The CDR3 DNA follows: TGTGCCAGCAGCCTCCGGGACAGGGGTCGGCCTGAAGCTTTCTTT.

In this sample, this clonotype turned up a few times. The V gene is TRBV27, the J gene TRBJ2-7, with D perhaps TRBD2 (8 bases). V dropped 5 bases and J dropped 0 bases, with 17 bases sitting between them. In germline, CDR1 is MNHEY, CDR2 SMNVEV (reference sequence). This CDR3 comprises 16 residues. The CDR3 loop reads CASSPSSGDSSYEQYF. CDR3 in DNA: TGTGCCAGCAGTCCCAGTAGCGGGGACAGCTCCTACGAGCAGTACTTC.

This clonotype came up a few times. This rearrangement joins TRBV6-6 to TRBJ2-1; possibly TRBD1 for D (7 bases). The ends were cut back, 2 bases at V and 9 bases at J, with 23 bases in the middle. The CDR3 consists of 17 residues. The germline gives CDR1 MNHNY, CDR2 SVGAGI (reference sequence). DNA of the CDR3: TGTGCCAGCAGTTACCCGGAGGGACAGAGGAGCCTCGGTGAGCAGTTCTTC. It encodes CASSYPEGQRSLGEQFF.

CDR3 in amino acids: CAGANGDEQFF. In nucleotides, the CDR3 is TGTGCGGGGGCGAACGGGGATGAGCAGTTCTTC. This chain uses TRBV7-8 with TRBJ2-1; a possible D gene is TRBD1 (6 bases). Per germline, CDR1 SGHVS and CDR2 FQNEAQ. CDR3 size: 11 residues.

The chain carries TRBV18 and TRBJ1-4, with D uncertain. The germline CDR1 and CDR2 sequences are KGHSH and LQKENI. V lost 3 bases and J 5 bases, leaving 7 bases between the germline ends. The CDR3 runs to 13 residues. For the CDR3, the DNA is TGTGCCAGCTCACCGTCAGAAAATGAAAAACTGTTTTTT. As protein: CASSPSENEKLFF.

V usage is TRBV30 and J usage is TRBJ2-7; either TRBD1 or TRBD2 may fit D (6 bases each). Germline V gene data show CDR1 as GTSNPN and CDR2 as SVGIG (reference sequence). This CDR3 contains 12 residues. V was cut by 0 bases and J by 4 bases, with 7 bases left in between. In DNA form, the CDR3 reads TGTGCCTGGAGTGTAGGGGGGTACGAGCAGTACTTC. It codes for CAWSVGGYEQYF.

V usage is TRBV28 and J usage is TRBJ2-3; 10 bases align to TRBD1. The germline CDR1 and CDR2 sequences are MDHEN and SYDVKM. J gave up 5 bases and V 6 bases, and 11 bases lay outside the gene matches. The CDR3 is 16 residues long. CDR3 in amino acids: CASRPLTGGSLDTQYF. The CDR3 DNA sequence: TGTGCCAGCAGGCCTCTGACAGGGGGCTCGTTAGATACGCAGTATTTT. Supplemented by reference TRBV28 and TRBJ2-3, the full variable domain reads DVKVTQSSRYLVKRTGEKVFLECVQDMDHENMFWYRQDPGLGLRLIYFSYDVKMKEKGDIPEGYSVSREKKERFSLILESASTNQTSMYLCASRPLTGGSLDTQYFGPGTRLTVL.

CDR3 nucleotides: TGTGCCAGTAGTATGTTTGGCCCCACTGAAGCTTTCTTT. Amino acid sequence: CASSMFGPTEAFF. The chain couples TRBV19 to TRBJ1-1, with D unresolved. The germline V gene encodes CDR1 LNHDA and CDR2 SQIVND (reference sequence). V lost 3 bases to trimming and J lost 4 bases, with 9 bases between them. This CDR3 spans 13 amino acids.